This passage covers 3 T cell receptor beta chains from one sample sequenced in a study of T-cell memory formation after mild COVID-19. One entry per CDR3 protein, called by TCRdb with MiXCR from the 5' RACE reads. Of around 210,000 distinct CDR3 sequences in the sample, 7.5% to 10% were seen once. Sample: PBMCs or a T cell subset sorted from them (not recorded which). The receptor set was obtained from a man aged 18-30 years who had mild COVID-19 (a few samples of this study predate the infection). Cell type and time point are not known.

Many counts were recorded for this clonotype. The chain is built from TRBV2 and TRBJ1-6; D is unclear. The germline CDR1 and CDR2 sequences are SNHLY and FYNNEI. V was trimmed by 6 bases and J by 7 bases, leaving 13 bases between them. The CDR3 length is 14 residues. CDR3 DNA sequence: TGTGCCAGCAGCCCCCTGGCCGGGAATTCACCCCTCCACTTT. Amino acid sequence: CASSPLAGNSPLHF.

In its sample, this clonotype was seen a few times. The chain recombines TRBV11-1 with TRBJ2-5; D possibly corresponds to TRBD2 (5 bases). V gave up 1 base and J gave up 1 base, with 13 bases separating them. CDR1 and CDR2 (germline): SGHAT, FQDESV (reference sequence). The CDR3 runs to 16 residues. CDR3 coding DNA: TGTGCCAGCAGCTTAGGGCTAGCTGAAGTCCAAGAGACCCAGTACTTC. Amino acid sequence: CASSLGLAEVQETQYF.

This clonotype was detected a few times. The rearrangement links TRBV28 to TRBJ2-7, with unresolved D. Trimming took 3 bases from V and 2 from J, leaving 11 bases between them. In germline, CDR1 is MDHEN, CDR2 SYDVKM. The CDR3 totals 14 residues. This chain's CDR3 is CASSFLSAPYEQYF. DNA of the CDR3: TGTGCCAGCAGTTTTCTCAGCGCTCCCTACGAGCAGTACTTC. Supplemented by reference TRBV28 and TRBJ2-7, the full variable domain reads DVKVTQSSRYLVKRTGEKVFLECVQDMDHENMFWYRQDPGLGLRLIYFSYDVKMKEKGDIPEGYSVSREKKERFSLILESASTNQTSMYLCASSFLSAPYEQYFGPGTRLTVT.